This T cell receptor (beta chain) was sequenced in a study of blood T cell repertoires in COVID-19. At the level of the study: Specimens from acute and convalescent COVID-19 originated in the United States, Italy and Spain. T cells, B-cell-depleted T cells, or PBMCs provided the cDNA or gDNA that served as material.

V lost 1 base and J 2 bases, leaving 12 bases between the germline ends. The CDR3 runs 15 residues. The germline CDR1 and CDR2 sequences are SGHRS and YFSETQ. Study processing details: How many nucleated cells were present was estimated from reference gene primer amplification. Data came from immunoSEQ multiplex PCR; TCRdb stores just in-frame clones and leaves some out. That table furnishes V, J and clone size, whereas the DNA furnished D and trimming. The profile shows tens of thousands of clones, 85% of them singletons. The TCR sequence derives from a human donor in a cohort sampled during active COVID-19. The sample was peripheral blood. The chain recombines TRBV5-1 with TRBJ1-1, with D maybe TRBD1 (5 bases). The CDR3 DNA reads as TGCGCCAGCAGCTTGACCCCAGGACATAACACTGAAGCTTTCTTT. Protein: CASSLTPGHNTEAFF.